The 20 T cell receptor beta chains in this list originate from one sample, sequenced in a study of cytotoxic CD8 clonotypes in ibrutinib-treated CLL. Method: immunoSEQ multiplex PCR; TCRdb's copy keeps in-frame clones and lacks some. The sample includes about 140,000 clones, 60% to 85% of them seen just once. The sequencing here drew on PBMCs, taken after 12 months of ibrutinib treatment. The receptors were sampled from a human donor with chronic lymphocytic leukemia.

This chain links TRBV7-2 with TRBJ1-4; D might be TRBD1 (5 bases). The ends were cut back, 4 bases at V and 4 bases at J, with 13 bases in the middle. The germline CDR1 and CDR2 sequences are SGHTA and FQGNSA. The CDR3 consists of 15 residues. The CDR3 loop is CASSSGRLFNEKLFF. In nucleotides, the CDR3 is TGTGCCAGCAGCTCGGGACGTCTGTTTAATGAAAAACTGTTTTTT. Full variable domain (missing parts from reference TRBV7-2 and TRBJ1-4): GAGVSQSPSNKVTEKGKDVELRCDPISGHTALYWYRQSLGQGLEFLIYFQGNSAPDKSGLPSDRFSAERTGGSVSTLTIQRTQQEDSAVYLCASSSGRLFNEKLFFGSGTQLSVL.

CDR3 in amino acids: CASSEALGYNEQFF. The CDR3 nucleotides are TGTGCCAGCAGTGAAGCCCTAGGCTACAATGAGCAGTTCTTC. The rearrangement joins TRBV2 to TRBJ2-1; D remains ambiguous. The germline gives CDR1 SNHLY, CDR2 FYNNEI. V lost 0 bases to trimming and J lost 3 bases, with 6 bases between them. The CDR3 has 14 residues.

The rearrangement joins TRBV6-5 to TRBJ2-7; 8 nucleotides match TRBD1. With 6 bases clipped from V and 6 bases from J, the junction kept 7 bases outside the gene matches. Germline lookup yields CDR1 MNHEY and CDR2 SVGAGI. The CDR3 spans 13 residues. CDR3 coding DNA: TGTGCCAGCAGCCCATCGACAGGGGTCGAGCAGTACTTC. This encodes CASSPSTGVEQYF.

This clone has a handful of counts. The DNA for the CDR3 is TGCGCCAGCAGCTTGCGGGGGGCGCAGGGCTACACCTTC. Amino acids: CASSLRGAQGYTF. The chain has TRBV5-1 and TRBJ1-2; a weak D match, TRBD1 (6 bases). V lost 1 base, J lost 8 bases, and 12 bases lay in between. The CDR3 runs to 13 residues. Looked up from germline, CDR1 is SGHRS and CDR2 is YFSETQ.

Here the CDR3 reads CASSQMGTIYF. DNA of the CDR3: TGTGCCAGCAGTCAAATGGGCACCATATATTTT. The V call is TRBV28, the J call TRBJ1-3; no firm D call. Per the germline V gene, CDR1 is MDHEN and CDR2 is SYDVKM. Trimming left V 5 bases short and J 9 bases short, with 8 bases between. CDR3 length: 11 amino acids.

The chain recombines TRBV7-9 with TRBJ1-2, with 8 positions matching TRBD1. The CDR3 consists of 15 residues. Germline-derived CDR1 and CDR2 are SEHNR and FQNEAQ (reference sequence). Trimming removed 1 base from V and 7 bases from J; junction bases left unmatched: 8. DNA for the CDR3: TGTGCCAGCAGCTTAGAGGACAGGGTCAAGGGTGGCTACACCTTC. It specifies CASSLEDRVKGGYTF.

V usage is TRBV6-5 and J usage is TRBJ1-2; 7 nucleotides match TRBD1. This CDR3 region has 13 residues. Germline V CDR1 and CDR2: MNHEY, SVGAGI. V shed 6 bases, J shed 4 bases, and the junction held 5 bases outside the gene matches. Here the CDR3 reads CASRMTGIYGYTF. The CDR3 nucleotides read TGTGCCAGCAGAATGACAGGGATCTATGGCTACACCTTC.

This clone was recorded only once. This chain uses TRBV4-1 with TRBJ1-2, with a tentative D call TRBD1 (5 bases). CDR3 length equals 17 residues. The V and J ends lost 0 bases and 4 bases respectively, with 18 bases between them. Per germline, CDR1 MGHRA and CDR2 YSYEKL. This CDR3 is CASSQDSQPRGGYGYTF. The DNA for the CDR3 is TGCGCCAGCAGCCAAGATTCCCAACCGCGGGGGGGCTATGGCTACACCTTC.

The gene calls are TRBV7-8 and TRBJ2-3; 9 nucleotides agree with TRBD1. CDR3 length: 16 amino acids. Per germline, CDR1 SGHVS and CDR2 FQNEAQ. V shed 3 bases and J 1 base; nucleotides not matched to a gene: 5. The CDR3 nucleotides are TGTGCCAGCAGCTTCGGCCGGGACAGGGGCACAGATACGCAGTATTTT. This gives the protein CASSFGRDRGTDTQYF.

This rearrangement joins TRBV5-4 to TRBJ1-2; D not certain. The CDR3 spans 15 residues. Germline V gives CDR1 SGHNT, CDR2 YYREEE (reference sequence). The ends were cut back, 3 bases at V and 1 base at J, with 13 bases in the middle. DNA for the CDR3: TGTGCCAGCAGCTCCCGTCTGGCAGATAACTATGGCTACACCTTC. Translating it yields CASSSRLADNYGYTF.

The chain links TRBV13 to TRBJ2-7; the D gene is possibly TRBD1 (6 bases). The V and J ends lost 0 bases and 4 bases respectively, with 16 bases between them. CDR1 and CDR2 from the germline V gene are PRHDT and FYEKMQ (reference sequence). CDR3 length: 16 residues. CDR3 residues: CASSLGPQGTEYEQYF. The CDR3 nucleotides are TGTGCCAGCAGCTTAGGCCCCCAGGGGACCGAGTACGAGCAGTACTTC. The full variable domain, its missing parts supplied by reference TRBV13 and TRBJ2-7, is AAGVIQSPRHLIKEKRETATLKCYPIPRHDTVYWYQQGPGQDPQFLISFYEKMQSDKGSIPDRFSAQQFSDYHSELNMSSLELGDSALYFCASSLGPQGTEYEQYFGPGTRLTVT.

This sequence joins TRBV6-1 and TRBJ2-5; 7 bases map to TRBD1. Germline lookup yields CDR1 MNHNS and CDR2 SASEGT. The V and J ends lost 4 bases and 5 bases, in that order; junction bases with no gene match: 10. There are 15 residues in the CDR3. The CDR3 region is CASSARTDRVETQYF. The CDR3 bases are TGTGCCAGCAGTGCAAGAACCGACAGGGTTGAGACCCAGTACTTC.

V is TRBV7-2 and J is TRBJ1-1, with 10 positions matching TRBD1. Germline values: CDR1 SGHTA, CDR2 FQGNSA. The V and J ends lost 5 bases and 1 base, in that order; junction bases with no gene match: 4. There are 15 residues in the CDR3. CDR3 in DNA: TGTGCCAGCAGCCCAGACAGGGGGCGGAACACTGAAGCTTTCTTT. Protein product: CASSPDRGRNTEAFF.

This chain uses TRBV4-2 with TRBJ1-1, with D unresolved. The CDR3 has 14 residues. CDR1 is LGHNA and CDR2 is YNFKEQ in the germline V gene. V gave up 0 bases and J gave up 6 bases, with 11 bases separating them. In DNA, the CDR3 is TGTGCCAGCAGCCAAGATAAGGGAGACGCTGAAGCTTTCTTT. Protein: CASSQDKGDAEAFF.

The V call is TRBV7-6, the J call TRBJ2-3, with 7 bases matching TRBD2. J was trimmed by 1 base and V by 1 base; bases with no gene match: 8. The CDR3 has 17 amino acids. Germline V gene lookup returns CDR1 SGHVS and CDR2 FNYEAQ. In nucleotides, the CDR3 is TGTGCCAGCAGCTTAGTCGGTGGGGCGGGAGGCACAGATACGCAGTATTTT. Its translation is CASSLVGGAGGTDTQYF.

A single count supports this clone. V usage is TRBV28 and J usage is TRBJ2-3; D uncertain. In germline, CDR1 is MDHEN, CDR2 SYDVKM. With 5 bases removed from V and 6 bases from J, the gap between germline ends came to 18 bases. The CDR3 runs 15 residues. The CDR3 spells CASSQGWGDADTQYF. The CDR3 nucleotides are TGTGCCAGCAGTCAAGGGTGGGGTGACGCGGATACGCAGTATTTT.

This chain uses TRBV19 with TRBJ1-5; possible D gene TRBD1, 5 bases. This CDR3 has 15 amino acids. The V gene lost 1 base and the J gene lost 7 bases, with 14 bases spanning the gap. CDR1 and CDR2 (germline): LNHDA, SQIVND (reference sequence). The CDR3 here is CASSIVVGTGQPQHF. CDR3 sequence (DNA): TGTGCCAGTAGTATAGTCGTTGGGACCGGGCAGCCCCAGCATTTT.

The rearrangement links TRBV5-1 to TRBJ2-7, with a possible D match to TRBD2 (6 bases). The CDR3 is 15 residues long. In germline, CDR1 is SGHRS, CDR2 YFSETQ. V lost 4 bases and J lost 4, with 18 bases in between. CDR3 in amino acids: CASSREGRGSYEQYF. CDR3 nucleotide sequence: TGCGCCAGCAGCCGTGAGGGCCGGGGGTCGTACGAGCAGTACTTC.

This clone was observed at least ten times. CDR3 bases: TGTGCCAGCAGCGTAGGCGCCAAAAACATTCAGTACTTC. This sequence encodes CASSVGAKNIQYF. The chain joins TRBV9 to TRBJ2-4; D gene unclear. From germline, CDR1 is SGDLS and CDR2 YYNGEE. This CDR3 has 13 amino acids. V lost 0 bases, J lost 1 base, and 2 bases lay in between.

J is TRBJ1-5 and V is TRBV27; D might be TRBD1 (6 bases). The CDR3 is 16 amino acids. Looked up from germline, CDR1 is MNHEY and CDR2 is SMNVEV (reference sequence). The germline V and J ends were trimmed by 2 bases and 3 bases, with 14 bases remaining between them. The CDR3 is CASSLMAGGLNQPQHF. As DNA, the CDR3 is TGTGCCAGCAGTTTAATGGCCGGGGGCCTCAATCAGCCCCAGCATTTT.